This passage covers 19 T cell receptor beta chains from one sample sequenced in a study of cytomegalovirus exposure and HLA in healthy donors. PCR primers comprised 60 Vbeta and 13 Jbeta primers. Generated by immunoSEQ multiplex PCR, the TCRdb table keeps only in-frame clones and is missing some. The repertoire holds over 75,000 clones, with approximately 84% as singletons. The source material was PBMCs. The source of these receptors is a woman aged 18 to 35 in good health and CMV-seropositive.

The chain joins TRBV21-1 to TRBJ1-1. TRBV21-1 is an annotated pseudogene. The CDR3 consists of 15 residues. CDR3 protein: CASSKDREGNTEAFF. The CDR3 bases are TGTGCCAGCAGCAAAGATCGGGAAGGGAACACTGAAGCTTTCTTT.

The chain joins TRBV2 to TRBJ1-4; D possibly corresponds to TRBD1 (5 bases). V shed 6 bases and J shed 7 bases, with 12 bases lying between them. Per germline, CDR1 SNHLY and CDR2 FYNNEI. CDR3 length equals 13 residues. CDR3 coding DNA: TGTGCCAGCAGAAACAGGATGCTTGAAAAACTGTTTTTT. Encoded protein: CASRNRMLEKLFF.

In its sample, this clone was seen a few times. This chain links TRBV6-1 with TRBJ1-5, with 7 positions matching TRBD1. The CDR3 is 13 amino acids. Germline V gene lookup returns CDR1 MNHNS and CDR2 SASEGT. Losses at the gene ends were 6 bases for V and 7 bases for J; bases not matched to a gene: 6. The CDR3 loop reads CASRVTGSQPQHF. CDR3 bases: TGTGCCAGCAGGGTGACAGGGAGCCAGCCCCAGCATTTT.

A remark on this clone: One end of the junction varies from germline; a read error may be responsible. The chain has TRBV7-7 and TRBJ1-5; 8 positions agree with TRBD1. Germline CDR1 and CDR2: SSHAT and FNYEAQ (reference sequence). There are 18 residues in the CDR3. As DNA, the CDR3 is TGTGCTAGCAGCCGGGGGGTGCCAGGGGGCAGGAGCAATCAGCCCCAGCATTTT. Encoded protein: CASSRGVPGGRSNQPQHF.

The rearrangement uses TRBV28 and TRBJ2-7; TRBD1 agrees at 9 bases. The J segment lost 7 bases and the V segment lost 6 bases, leaving 4 bases of the junction unmatched. CDR3 size: 12 residues. Germline V gene sequence: CDR1 MDHEN, CDR2 SYDVKM. In DNA form, the CDR3 reads TGTGCCAGCAGAACAGGGGGCCAAGAGCAGTACTTC. This translates into CASRTGGQEQYF. Variable domain in full (rest from reference TRBV28 and TRBJ2-7): DVKVTQSSRYLVKRTGEKVFLECVQDMDHENMFWYRQDPGLGLRLIYFSYDVKMKEKGDIPEGYSVSREKKERFSLILESASTNQTSMYLCASRTGGQEQYFGPGTRLTVT.

This sequence joins TRBV7-9 and TRBJ2-1; D not certain. Looked up from germline, CDR1 is SEHNR and CDR2 is FQNEAQ (reference sequence). The V and J ends lost 4 bases and 3 bases respectively, with 10 bases between them. This CDR3 is 14 amino acids long. Written as DNA, the CDR3 is TGTGCCAGCAGCTCCGCACACCTCTACAATGAGCAGTTCTTC. As protein: CASSSAHLYNEQFF.

The V gene is TRBV4-2, the J gene TRBJ2-1, with D tentatively TRBD2 (7 bases). The V gene lost 0 bases and the J gene lost 6 bases, with 15 bases spanning the gap. Germline CDR1 and CDR2: LGHNA and YNFKEQ. This CDR3 spans 16 amino acids. The CDR3 is CASSQEGGGPGNEQFF. CDR3 nucleotide sequence: TGTGCCAGCAGCCAAGAGGGCGGGGGCCCAGGCAATGAGCAGTTCTTC.

The table lists this clone with a few counts. The rearrangement joins TRBV29-1 to TRBJ1-1; D not resolved. Germline loops: CDR1 SQVTM, CDR2 ANQGSEA. V lost 3 bases, J lost 1 base, and 6 bases lay in between. The CDR3 runs to 12 residues. The CDR3 nucleotides are TGCAGCGTTGATGCGGGGAACACTGAAGCTTTCTTT. Amino acids: CSVDAGNTEAFF.

The V and J genes are TRBV27 and TRBJ1-5; possibly TRBD1 for D (6 bases). Germline CDR1 and CDR2: MNHEY and SMNVEV (reference sequence). This CDR3 is built from 14 residues. With 5 bases removed from V and 2 bases from J, the gap between germline ends came to 10 bases. Here the CDR3 DNA reads TGTGCCAGCAGTCGAAACAGGGGCAATCAGCCCCAGCATTTT. The encoded protein is CASSRNRGNQPQHF.

The chain is built from TRBV15 and TRBJ1-4, with a possible D match to TRBD1 (6 bases). The length of the CDR3 is 15 residues. V shed 5 bases and J shed 3 bases, with 13 bases lying between them. Germline V CDR1 and CDR2: LNHNV, YYDKDF (reference sequence). CDR3 residues: CATSEGGASNEKLFF. The CDR3 coding sequence is TGTGCCACCAGCGAGGGGGGGGCCTCTAATGAAAAACTGTTTTTT.

The chain joins TRBV15 to TRBJ2-3; 9 bases fit TRBD2. V lost 1 base to trimming and J lost 1 base; unmatched junction nucleotides: 3. Germline assignment: CDR1 LNHNV and CDR2 YYDKDF (reference sequence). The CDR3 totals 16 residues. CDR3 sequence: CATSRARGGGTDTQYF. In DNA form, the CDR3 reads TGTGCCACCAGCAGAGCTCGCGGGGGGGGCACAGATACGCAGTATTTT. Full variable domain (remainder filled in from reference TRBV15 and TRBJ2-3): DAMVIQNPRYQVTQFGKPVTLSCSQTLNHNVMYWYQQKSSQAPKLLFHYYDKDFNNEADTPDNFQSRRPNTSFCFLDIRSPGLGDTAMYLCATSRARGGGTDTQYFGPGTRLTVL.

This chain links TRBV29-1 with TRBJ1-5; the D is unclear. V shed 3 bases and J shed 1 base, with 13 bases lying between them. This CDR3 is built from 15 residues. Germline-derived CDR1 and CDR2 are SQVTM and ANQGSEA. In nucleotides, the CDR3 is TGCAGCGTTGATTTCCGTAATATGAGCAATCAGCCCCAGCATTTT. Its protein product is CSVDFRNMSNQPQHF.

The DNA of the CDR3 is TGCAGCGTTCTTGACCTAGCGGGGCCGGATACGCAGTATTTT. It translates to CSVLDLAGPDTQYF. This chain uses TRBV29-1 with TRBJ2-3; 9 nucleotides match TRBD2. Germline CDR1 is SQVTM and CDR2 is ANQGSEA. The length of the CDR3 is 14 residues. The V gene end was trimmed by 5 bases and the J gene end by 6 bases; junction bases not matched to a gene: 9.

The chain couples TRBV6-5 to TRBJ1-5, with D hard to call. V lost 6 bases and J lost 3, with 15 bases in between. The CDR3 is 15 amino acids. From germline, CDR1 is MNHEY and CDR2 SVGAGI. The CDR3 DNA sequence: TGTGCCAGCAGCCGATGGGTACAGCCCAATCAGCCCCAGCATTTT. The encoded protein is CASSRWVQPNQPQHF.

J is TRBJ2-4 and V is TRBV10-2, with 8 bases aligning to TRBD1. This CDR3 has 14 amino acids. The germline V gene encodes CDR1 WSHSY and CDR2 SAAADI. The V gene end was trimmed by 6 bases and the J gene end by 5 bases; junction bases not matched to a gene: 6. CDR3 coding DNA: TGCGCCAGCAGCGTAGACAGGGGAGAAAACATTCAGTACTTC. It yields the protein CASSVDRGENIQYF.

Written as DNA, the CDR3 is TGCGCCAGCAGCCAAGCCCTGAGCTCCTACAATGAGCAGTTCTTC. Its translation is CASSQALSSYNEQFF. The J gene is TRBJ2-1, the V gene TRBV4-1; D not certain. Germline loops: CDR1 MGHRA, CDR2 YSYEKL. Trimming stripped 1 base from V and 0 bases from J, with 7 bases between. The CDR3 runs to 15 residues.

This clone was recorded only once. This chain joins TRBV4-1 and TRBJ2-3; 9 bases agree with TRBD1. The CDR3 runs to 14 residues. Germline V gene lookup returns CDR1 MGHRA and CDR2 YSYEKL. Trimming removed 6 bases from V and 1 base from J; junction bases left unmatched: 2. The CDR3 is CASRRTGGTDTQYF. In nucleotides, the CDR3 is TGCGCCAGCAGACGGACAGGGGGCACAGATACGCAGTATTTT.

The V and J genes are TRBV29-1 and TRBJ1-2; 10 positions match TRBD1. The CDR3 has 16 residues. Unmatched junction bases numbered 8, after V lost 4 bases and J lost 0 bases. From germline, CDR1 is SQVTM and CDR2 ANQGSEA. The CDR3 loop reads CSVVGTGVTSNYGYTF. The CDR3 DNA is TGCAGCGTTGTTGGGACAGGGGTCACCTCTAACTATGGCTACACCTTC.

The chain employs TRBV19 and TRBJ1-1, with D perhaps TRBD1 (6 bases). From germline, CDR1 is LNHDA and CDR2 SQIVND (reference sequence). The CDR3 length is 15 residues. The V and J ends lost 6 bases and 0 bases respectively, with 14 bases between them. The CDR3 region has the DNA TGTGCCAGTAGGAAAAGGGACAAGCTGAACACTGAAGCTTTCTTT. Translating it yields CASRKRDKLNTEAFF.